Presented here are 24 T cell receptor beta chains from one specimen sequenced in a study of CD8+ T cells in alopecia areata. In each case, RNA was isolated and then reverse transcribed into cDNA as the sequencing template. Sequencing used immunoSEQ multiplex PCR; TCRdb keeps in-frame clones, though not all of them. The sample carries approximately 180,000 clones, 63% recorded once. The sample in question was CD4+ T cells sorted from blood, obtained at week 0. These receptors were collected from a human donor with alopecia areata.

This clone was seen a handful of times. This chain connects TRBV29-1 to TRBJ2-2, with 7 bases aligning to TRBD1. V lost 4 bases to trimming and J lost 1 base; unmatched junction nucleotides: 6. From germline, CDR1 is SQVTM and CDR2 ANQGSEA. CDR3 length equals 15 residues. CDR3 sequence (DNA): TGCAGCGTTGCCGACAGGGCCCTGAACACCGGGGAGCTGTTTTTT. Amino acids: CSVADRALNTGELFF.

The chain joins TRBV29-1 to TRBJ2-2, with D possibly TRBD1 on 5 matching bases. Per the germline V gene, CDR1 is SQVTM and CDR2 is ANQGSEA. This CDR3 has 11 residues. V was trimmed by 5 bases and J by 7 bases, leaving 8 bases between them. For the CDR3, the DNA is TGCAGCGTTAGGGGTCTCGGGGAGCTGTTTTTT. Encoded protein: CSVRGLGELFF.

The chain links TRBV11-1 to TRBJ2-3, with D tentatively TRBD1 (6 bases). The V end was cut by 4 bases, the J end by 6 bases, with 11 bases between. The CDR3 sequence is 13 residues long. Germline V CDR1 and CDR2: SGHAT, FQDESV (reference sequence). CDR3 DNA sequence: TGTGCCAGCAGCTGGGCGAGGGGGGATACGCAGTATTTT. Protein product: CASSWARGDTQYF.

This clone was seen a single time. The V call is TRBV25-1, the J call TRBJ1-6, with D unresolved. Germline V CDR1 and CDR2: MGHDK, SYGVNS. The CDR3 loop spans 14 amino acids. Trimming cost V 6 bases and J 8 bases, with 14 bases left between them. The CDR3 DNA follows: TGTGCCAGCAGCGGGGAAAGGTTGGATTCACCCCTCCACTTT. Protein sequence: CASSGERLDSPLHF.

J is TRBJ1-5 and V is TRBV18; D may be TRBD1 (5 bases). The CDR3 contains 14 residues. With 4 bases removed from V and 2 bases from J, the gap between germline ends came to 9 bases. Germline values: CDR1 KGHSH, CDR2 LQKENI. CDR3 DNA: TGTGCCAGCTCACGCCAGGGTGGCAATCAGCCCCAGCATTTT. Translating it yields CASSRQGGNQPQHF.

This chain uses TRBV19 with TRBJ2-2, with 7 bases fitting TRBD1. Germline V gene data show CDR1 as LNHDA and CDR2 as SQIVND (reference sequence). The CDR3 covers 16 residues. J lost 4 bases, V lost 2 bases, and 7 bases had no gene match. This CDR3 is CASSIIVTGTTGELFF. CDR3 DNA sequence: TGTGCCAGTAGTATAATCGTGACAGGGACCACCGGGGAGCTGTTTTTT.

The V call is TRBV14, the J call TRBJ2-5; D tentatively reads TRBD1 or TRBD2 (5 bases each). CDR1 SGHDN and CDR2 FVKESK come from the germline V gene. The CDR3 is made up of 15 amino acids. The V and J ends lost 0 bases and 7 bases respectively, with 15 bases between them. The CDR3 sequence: CASSQDPPGLGTQYF. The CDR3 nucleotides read TGTGCCAGCAGCCAAGATCCACCGGGGCTAGGGACCCAGTACTTC.

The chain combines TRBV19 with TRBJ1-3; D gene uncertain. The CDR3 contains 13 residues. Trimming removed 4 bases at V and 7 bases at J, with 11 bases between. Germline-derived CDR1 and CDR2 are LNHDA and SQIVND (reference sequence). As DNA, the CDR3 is TGTGCCAGTAGTACAGAGCTCGGGAACACCATATATTTT. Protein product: CASSTELGNTIYF.

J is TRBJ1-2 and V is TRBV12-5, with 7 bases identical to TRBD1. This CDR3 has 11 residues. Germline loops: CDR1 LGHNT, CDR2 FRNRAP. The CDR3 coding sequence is TGTGCGGGTGGGACAGACTATGGCTACACCTTC. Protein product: CAGGTDYGYTF. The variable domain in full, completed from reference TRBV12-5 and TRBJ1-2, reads DARVTQTPRHKVTEMGQEVTMRCQPILGHNTVFWYRQTMMQGLELLAYFRNRAPLDDSGMPKDRFSAEMPDATLATLKIQPSEPRDSAVYFCAGGTDYGYTFGSGTRLTVV.

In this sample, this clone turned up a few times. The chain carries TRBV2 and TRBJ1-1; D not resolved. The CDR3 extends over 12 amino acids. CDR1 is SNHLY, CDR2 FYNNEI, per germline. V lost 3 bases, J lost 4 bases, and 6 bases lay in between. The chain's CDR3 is CASSDWFTEAFF. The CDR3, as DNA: TGTGCCAGCAGTGATTGGTTCACTGAAGCTTTCTTT.

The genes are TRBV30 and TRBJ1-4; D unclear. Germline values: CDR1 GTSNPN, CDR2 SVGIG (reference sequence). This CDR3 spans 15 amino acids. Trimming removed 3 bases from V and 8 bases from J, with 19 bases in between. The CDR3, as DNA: TGTGCCTGGAGCTCGGGGTCTGGGTTGGAAGAAAAACTGTTTTTT. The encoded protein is CAWSSGSGLEEKLFF.

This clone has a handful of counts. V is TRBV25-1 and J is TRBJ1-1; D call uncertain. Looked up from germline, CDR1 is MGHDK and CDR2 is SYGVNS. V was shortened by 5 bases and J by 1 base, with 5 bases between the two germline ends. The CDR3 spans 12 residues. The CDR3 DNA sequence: TGTGCCAGCAGTCTAGCGAACACTGAAGCTTTCTTT. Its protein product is CASSLANTEAFF.

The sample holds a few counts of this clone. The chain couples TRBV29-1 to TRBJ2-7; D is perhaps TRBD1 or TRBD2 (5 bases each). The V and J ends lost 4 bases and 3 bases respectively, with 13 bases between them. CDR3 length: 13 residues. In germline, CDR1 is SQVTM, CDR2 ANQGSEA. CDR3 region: CSVGAAGSYEQYF. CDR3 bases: TGCAGCGTTGGAGCGGCAGGGAGCTACGAGCAGTACTTC.

The CDR3 region has the DNA TGTGCCATCAGTGAGTCATCCAGGAGCACTGAAGCTTTCTTT. This sequence encodes CAISESSRSTEAFF. The chain recombines TRBV10-3 with TRBJ1-1; D gene ambiguous. V was cut by 0 bases and J by 4 bases, with 9 bases left in between. Germline values: CDR1 ENHRY, CDR2 SYGVKD. This CDR3 contains 14 residues.

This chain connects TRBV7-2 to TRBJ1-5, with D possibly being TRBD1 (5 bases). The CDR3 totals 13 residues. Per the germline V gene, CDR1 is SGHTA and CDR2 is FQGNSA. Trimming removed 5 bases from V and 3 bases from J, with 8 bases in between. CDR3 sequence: CASSPGTNQPQHF. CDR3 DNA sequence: TGTGCCAGCAGCCCAGGGACCAATCAGCCCCAGCATTTT.

DNA of the CDR3: TGTGCCAGCAGCGTCGCGGGACAGCCTAATTCACCCCTCCACTTT. This sequence encodes CASSVAGQPNSPLHF. The chain is built from TRBV9 and TRBJ1-6; 7 positions match TRBD1. After removal of 2 bases from V and 6 bases from J, the junction contained 5 bases not matched to a gene. Germline V gives CDR1 SGDLS, CDR2 YYNGEE. This CDR3 region has 15 residues.

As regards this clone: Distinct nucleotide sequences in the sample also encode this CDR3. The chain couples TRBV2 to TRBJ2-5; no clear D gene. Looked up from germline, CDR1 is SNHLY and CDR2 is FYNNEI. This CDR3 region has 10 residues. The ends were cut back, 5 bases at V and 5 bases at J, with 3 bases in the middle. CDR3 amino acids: CASSLETQYF. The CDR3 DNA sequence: TGTGCCAGCAGTCTTGAGACCCAGTACTTC.

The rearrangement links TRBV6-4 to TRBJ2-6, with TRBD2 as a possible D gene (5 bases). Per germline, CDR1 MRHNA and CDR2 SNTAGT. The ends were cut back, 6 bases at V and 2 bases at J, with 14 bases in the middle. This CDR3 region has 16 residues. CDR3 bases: TGTGCCAGCAGCCCGGCGGCCGGGGCTGGGGCCAACGTCCTGACTTTC. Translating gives CASSPAAGAGANVLTF.

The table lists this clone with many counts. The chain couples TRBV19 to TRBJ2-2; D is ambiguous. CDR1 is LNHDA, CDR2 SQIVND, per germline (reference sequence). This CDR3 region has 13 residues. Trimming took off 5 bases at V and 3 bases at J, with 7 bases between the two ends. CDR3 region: CASSDYDTGELFF. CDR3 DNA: TGTGCCAGTAGTGATTATGACACCGGGGAGCTGTTTTTT.

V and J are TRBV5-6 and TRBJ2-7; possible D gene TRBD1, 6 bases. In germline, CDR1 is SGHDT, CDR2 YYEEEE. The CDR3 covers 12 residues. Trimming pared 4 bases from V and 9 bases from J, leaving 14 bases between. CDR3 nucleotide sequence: TGTGCCAGCAGCCGACAGGCCTATCGGCAGTACTTC. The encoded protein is CASSRQAYRQYF. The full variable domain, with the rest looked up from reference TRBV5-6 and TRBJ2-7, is DAGVTQSPTHLIKTRGQQVTLRCSPKSGHDTVSWYQQALGQGPQFIFQYYEEEERQRGNFPDRFSGHQFPNYSSELNVNALLLGDSALYLCASSRQAYRQYFGPGTRLTVT.

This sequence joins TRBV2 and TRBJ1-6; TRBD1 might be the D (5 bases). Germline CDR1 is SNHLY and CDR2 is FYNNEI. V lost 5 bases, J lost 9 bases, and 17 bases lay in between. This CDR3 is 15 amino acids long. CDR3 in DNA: TGTGCCAGCAGTTCCCTCCGGGACCTTCTTTCACCCCTCCACTTT. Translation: CASSSLRDLLSPLHF.

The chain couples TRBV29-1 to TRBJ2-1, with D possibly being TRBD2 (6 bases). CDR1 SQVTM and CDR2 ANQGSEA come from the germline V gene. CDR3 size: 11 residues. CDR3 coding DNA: TGCAGTTGGGGGGAGTACAATGAGCAGTTCTTC. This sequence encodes CSWGEYNEQFF.

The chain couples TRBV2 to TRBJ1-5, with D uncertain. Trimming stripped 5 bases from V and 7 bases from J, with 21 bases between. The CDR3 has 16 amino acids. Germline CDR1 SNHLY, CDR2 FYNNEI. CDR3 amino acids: CASSSRTPGGSQPQHF. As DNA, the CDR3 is TGTGCCAGCAGTTCCCGGACTCCGGGCGGGTCACAGCCCCAGCATTTT.

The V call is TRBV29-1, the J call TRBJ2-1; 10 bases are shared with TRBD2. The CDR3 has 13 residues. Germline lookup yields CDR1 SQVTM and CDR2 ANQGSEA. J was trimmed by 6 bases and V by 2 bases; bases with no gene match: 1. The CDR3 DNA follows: TGCAGCGTTGAAAGCGGGGGGGCCAATGAGCAGTTCTTC. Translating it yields CSVESGGANEQFF.